The clone carrying this T cell receptor beta chain has a count of ten or more. As the template, RNA transcripts were used to amplify TCR beta CDR3 regions. Scientists carried out first-round RT-PCR using HTBI primers and then a second-round multiplex PCR. TCRdb re-called the multiplex PCR reads with MiXCR, one entry per CDR3 protein. Altogether some 390,000 distinct CDR3 sequences are present, approximately 16% being singletons, with the ten largest covering 1.6%. The CDR3 runs to 12 residues. With 8 bases clipped from V and 5 bases from J, the junction kept 4 bases outside the gene matches. Germline V gives CDR1 MDHEN, CDR2 SYDVKM. This entry comes from a study of Graves' ophthalmopathy and Graves' hyperthyroidism.

The sample was peripheral blood. The chain couples TRBV28 to TRBJ1-2; 8 positions agree with TRBD1. This receptor was obtained from a young woman with Graves' ophthalmopathy. The CDR3 here is CASEDRAYGYTF. CDR3 bases: TGTGCCAGCGAGGACAGGGCGTATGGCTACACCTTC.